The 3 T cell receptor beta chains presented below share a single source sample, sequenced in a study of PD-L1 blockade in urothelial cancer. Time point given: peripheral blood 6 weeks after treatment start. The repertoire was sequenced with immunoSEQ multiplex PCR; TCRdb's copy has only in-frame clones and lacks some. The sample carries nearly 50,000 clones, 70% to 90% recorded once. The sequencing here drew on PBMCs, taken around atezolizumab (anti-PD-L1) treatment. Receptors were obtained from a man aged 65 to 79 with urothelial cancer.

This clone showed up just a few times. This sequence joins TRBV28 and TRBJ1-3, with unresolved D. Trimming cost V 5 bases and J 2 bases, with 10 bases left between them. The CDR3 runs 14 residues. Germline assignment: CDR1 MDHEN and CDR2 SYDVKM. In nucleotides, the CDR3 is TGTGCCAGCAGTCTTACGACAACTGGAAACACCATATATTTT. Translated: CASSLTTTGNTIYF.

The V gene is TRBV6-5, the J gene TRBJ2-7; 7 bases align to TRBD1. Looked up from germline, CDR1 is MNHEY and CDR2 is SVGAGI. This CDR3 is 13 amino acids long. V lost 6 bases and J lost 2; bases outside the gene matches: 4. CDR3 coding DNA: TGTGCCAGCAGGCCTGGGACAGCCTACGAGCAGTACTTC. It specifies CASRPGTAYEQYF.

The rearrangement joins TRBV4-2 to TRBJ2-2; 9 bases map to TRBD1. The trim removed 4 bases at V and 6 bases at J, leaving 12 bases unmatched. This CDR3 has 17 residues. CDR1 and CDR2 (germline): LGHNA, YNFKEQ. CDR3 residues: CASSRISGQGGSGELFF. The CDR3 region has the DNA TGTGCCAGCAGCCGCATCTCGGGACAGGGTGGGTCCGGGGAGCTGTTTTTT.